Listed below are T cell receptor beta chains from one sample, sequenced in a study of cytotoxic CD8 clonotypes in ibrutinib-treated CLL. The method was immunoSEQ multiplex PCR; TCRdb's version includes in-frame clones alone and lacks a portion of them. The table has more than 200,000 clones, roughly 70% seen once; the top ten hold less than 20%. Sequenced here: PBMCs, sampled after 24 months of ibrutinib treatment. These receptors all come from a human donor with chronic lymphocytic leukemia. Both conserved end residues are part of each CDR3. Fields, in order: clone size, V gene, D gene, J gene, CDR3 protein, CDR3 DNA. The D gene is left open where the match is weak. Not every row has a clone size; where given, it reads once, few, many or a size class.

.	TRBV5-1	.	TRBJ2-3	CASSLGQIADTQYF	TGCGCCAGCAGCTTGGGACAAATCGCAGATACGCAGTATTTT
.	TRBV4-1	.	TRBJ2-7	CASSQVAGDYEQYF	TGCGCCAGCAGCCAAGTCGCAGGGGACTACGAGCAGTACTTC
.	TRBV29-1	TRBD1	TRBJ2-7	CSVSSGTGTYEQYF	TGCAGCGTTTCATCCGGGACAGGGACCTACGAGCAGTACTTC
.	TRBV5-1	.	TRBJ1-1	CASALGTIDNTEAFF	TGCGCCAGCGCCTTGGGGACGATAGATAACACTGAAGCTTTCTTT
.	TRBV4-2	TRBD2	TRBJ2-1	CASSLGTGGVYNEQFF	TGTGCCAGCAGCCTTGGGACGGGAGGGGTTTACAATGAGCAGTTCTTC
.	TRBV4-1	.	TRBJ2-5	CASSRDSWGLQETQYF	TGCGCCAGCAGTCGAGATTCATGGGGGTTACAAGAGACCCAGTACTTC
.	TRBV11-3	.	TRBJ2-6	CASSLGGSGANVLTF	TGTGCCAGCAGCTTAGGGGGGTCTGGGGCCAACGTCCTGACTTTC
.	TRBV6-6	.	TRBJ1-2	CASSPSRESYGYTF	TGTGCCAGCAGCCCCAGCAGGGAATCCTATGGCTACACCTTC
few	TRBV27	.	TRBJ1-5	CASRVNSNQPQHF	TGTGCCAGCAGGGTTAATAGCAATCAGCCCCAGCATTTT
.	TRBV5-4	TRBD2	TRBJ2-3	CASSERGGMRDTQYF	TGTGCCAGCAGCGAACGGGGGGGTATGAGAGATACGCAGTATTTT
few	TRBV14	TRBD2	TRBJ2-1	CASNPRGGRAGNEQFF	TGTGCCAGCAACCCCAGGGGCGGGAGGGCCGGGAATGAGCAGTTCTTC
.	TRBV18	TRBD2	TRBJ2-5	CASSPYGGSGETQYF	TGTGCCAGCTCACCCTATGGCGGGAGTGGTGAGACCCAGTACTTC
.	TRBV6-5	TRBD1	TRBJ2-7	CASSPGQGRYEQYF	TGTGCCAGCAGTCCGGGACAGGGAAGGTACGAGCAGTACTTC
.	TRBV18	.	TRBJ2-7	CASSPEEAGGTEQYF	TGTGCCAGCTCACCAGAGGAAGCAGGGGGGACCGAGCAGTACTTC
.	TRBV11-3	TRBD1	TRBJ2-7	CASSSGTDSYEQYF	TGTGCCAGCAGCTCCGGGACAGACTCCTACGAGCAGTACTTC
.	TRBV10-3	TRBD2	TRBJ2-3	CANSQREGDTQYF	TGTGCCAATTCCCAGCGGGAGGGAGATACGCAGTATTTT
.	TRBV27	.	TRBJ2-7	CASREGSTPRYEQYF	TGTGCCAGCCGTGAAGGTTCAACACCTCGCTACGAGCAGTACTTC